This TCR beta chain was identified in a study of blood T cell repertoires in COVID-19. The V gene's germline CDR1 is SGHRS and CDR2 YFSETQ. The CDR3 length is 16 residues. V lost 0 bases, J lost 5 bases, and 17 bases lay in between. Repertoires were generated with immunoSEQ multiplex PCR, while TCRdb's copy carries only in-frame clones and drops some. The sample holds under 150,000 clones, around 84% seen once. The sequencing input was peripheral blood. The clonotype was recovered from a human donor in a cohort sampled during active COVID-19. The gene calls are TRBV5-1 and TRBJ1-1; D might be TRBD1 (5 bases). DNA of the CDR3: TGCGCCAGCAGCTTGGGGGAGGGGTTGGAAGTAACTGAAGCTTTCTTT. Translating gives CASSLGEGLEVTEAFF.